The 11 T cell receptor beta chains below were found in one sample sequenced in a study of cytomegalovirus exposure and HLA in healthy donors. Both 60 Vbeta primers and 13 Jbeta primers went into the PCR. Measured with immunoSEQ multiplex PCR; TCRdb has only the in-frame clones, and not every one. The sample gives under 250,000 clones, around 73% of which show up once; under 3% is in the top ten. Sequenced sample: PBMCs. The receptors shown here come from a woman in her twenties or thirties in good health and CMV-seronegative.

The gene calls are TRBV7-9 and TRBJ2-7; 10 bases agree with TRBD2. This CDR3 comprises 17 residues. V dropped 3 bases and J dropped 0; count of bases not matched to a gene: 8. Germline assignment: CDR1 SEHNR and CDR2 FQNEAQ (reference sequence). CDR3 bases: TGTGCCAGCAGCTTGTTAGCGGGGGGCCGCGTCTCCTACGAGCAGTACTTC. Protein: CASSLLAGGRVSYEQYF.

This clone has just a few counts. The gene calls are TRBV2 and TRBJ1-1; a possible D gene is TRBD1 (5 bases). From germline, CDR1 is SNHLY and CDR2 FYNNEI. V dropped 6 bases and J dropped 0 bases, with 11 bases sitting between them. The CDR3 covers 14 residues. The CDR3: CASRRRGMNTEAFF. CDR3 sequence (DNA): TGTGCCAGCAGGAGGAGGGGCATGAACACTGAAGCTTTCTTT.

With regard to this clone: Sequence at one end of the junction differs from germline and may be a read error. The rearrangement links TRBV6-5 to TRBJ1-2; no clear D gene. CDR1 MNHEY and CDR2 SVGAGI come from the germline V gene. The length of the CDR3 is 14 residues. CDR3 coding DNA: TGTGCCAGCAGTTACTCAGAGGGCCTTAGGGTGCGGGCCTTC. Translated: CASSYSEGLRVRAF.

The chain uses TRBV2 and TRBJ2-7; unclear D gene. The ends were cut back, 2 bases at V and 0 bases at J, with 8 bases in the middle. Germline lookup yields CDR1 SNHLY and CDR2 FYNNEI. The CDR3 is made up of 14 amino acids. The CDR3 region is CASSELPSSYEQYF. In DNA, the CDR3 is TGTGCCAGCAGTGAACTGCCGAGCTCCTACGAGCAGTACTTC. Drawing the rest from reference TRBV2 and TRBJ2-7, the complete variable domain is EPEVTQTPSHQVTQMGQEVILRCVPISNHLYFYWYRQILGQKVEFLVSFYNNEISEKSEIFDDQFSVERPDGSNFTLKIRSTKLEDSAMYFCASSELPSSYEQYFGPGTRLTVT.

The chain couples TRBV12-2 to TRBJ1-3; the D call of TRBD1 is as the table states it, not checked on the DNA. TRBV12-2 is marked as a pseudogene. The CDR3 extends over 16 amino acids. The CDR3 DNA reads as TGTGCAAGTCGCTTCTTGGGCTCGAACTGTGGAAACACCATATATTTT. Residues: CASRFLGSNCGNTIYF.

The rearrangement uses TRBV6-4 and TRBJ2-2; 8 bases map to TRBD2. Germline-derived CDR1 and CDR2 are MRHNA and SNTAGT. V was clipped by 3 bases and J by 1 base; unmatched bases: 1. The CDR3 consists of 15 residues. The CDR3 sequence is CASSELAGNTGELFF. DNA for the CDR3: TGTGCCAGCAGTGAGCTAGCGGGGAACACCGGGGAGCTGTTTTTT.

The rearrangement links TRBV6-1 to TRBJ1-5; D possibly corresponds to TRBD1 (5 bases). Trimming took 3 bases from V and 6 from J, leaving 15 bases between them. CDR1 and CDR2 (germline): MNHNS, SASEGT. This CDR3 contains 15 residues. CDR3 sequence (DNA): TGTGCCAGCAGTGAGTCAGGGTTGGGGGGTCAGCCCCAGCATTTT. Protein: CASSESGLGGQPQHF.

This clone has only one observation. The chain combines TRBV9 with TRBJ1-1; D uncertain. Germline V gives CDR1 SGDLS, CDR2 YYNGEE. The V gene lost 3 bases and the J gene lost 0 bases, with 9 bases spanning the gap. This CDR3 has 14 amino acids. The CDR3 region has the DNA TGTGCCAGCAGCGAGAGCCCCATGAACACTGAAGCTTTCTTT. Its translation: CASSESPMNTEAFF.

V usage is TRBV6-1 and J usage is TRBJ2-1; 13 bases are a match to TRBD2. CDR3 length: 15 amino acids. The trim removed 5 bases at V and 7 bases at J, leaving 5 bases unmatched. Germline V CDR1 and CDR2: MNHNS, SASEGT. The CDR3 DNA sequence: TGTGCCAGCAGTCTACTAGCGGGGGGGTATAATGAGCAGTTCTTC. Translating it yields CASSLLAGGYNEQFF.

With respect to this clone: One end of the junction varies from germline; a read error may be responsible. This sequence joins TRBV19 and TRBJ2-1; 9 bases are a match to TRBD2. This CDR3 spans 13 amino acids. Per germline, CDR1 LNHDA and CDR2 SQIVND (reference sequence). The CDR3 DNA sequence: TGTGCCAGTAGTACCGTTTCCGGGACTAGCATCCTCTTC. Translating it yields CASSTVSGTSILF. Full variable domain (missing parts from reference TRBV19 and TRBJ2-1): DGGITQSPKYLFRKEGQNVTLSCEQNLNHDAMYWYRQDPGQGLRLIYYSQIVNDFQKGDIAEGYSVSREKKESFPLTVTSAQKNPTAFYLCASSTVSGTSILFGPGTRLTVL.

This clone occurred many times. The CDR3: CASIGGDSFVYGYTF. The CDR3 DNA is TGTGCCAGCATCGGGGGGGACAGCTTCGTCTATGGCTACACCTTC. This chain joins TRBV6-1 and TRBJ1-2; the match to TRBD1 covers 7 bases. Per the germline V gene, CDR1 is MNHNS and CDR2 is SASEGT. The V gene end was trimmed by 7 bases and the J gene end by 4 bases; junction bases not matched to a gene: 12. CDR3 length: 15 amino acids.